This passage covers 12 T cell receptor beta chains from one sample sequenced in a study of T cells in Graves' hyperthyroidism and ophthalmopathy. RNA transcripts gave rise to amplified TCR beta CDR3 regions. HTBI primers drove first-round RT-PCR of the TCR CDR3. TCRdb passed the multiplex PCR reads through MiXCR, listing each CDR3 protein once. The sample shows over 700,000 distinct CDR3 sequences, approximately 19% of them seen only once. The material sequenced was blood. Source of these receptors: a woman between 45 and 60 years old with Graves' hyperthyroidism that later progressed to Graves' ophthalmopathy.

This clonotype has at least ten counts. The chain joins TRBV30 to TRBJ1-1, with D unclear. V lost 2 bases to trimming and J lost 7 bases, with 5 bases between them. CDR3 length: 10 amino acids. Germline V gene lookup returns CDR1 GTSNPN and CDR2 SVGIG (reference sequence). In DNA form, the CDR3 reads TGTGCCTGGAGTAGAATTGAAGCTTTCTTT. As protein: CAWSRIEAFF.

The chain joins TRBV7-3 to TRBJ2-1; TRBD2 matches at 15 bases. V lost 3 bases to trimming and J lost 9 bases; unmatched junction nucleotides: 6. Germline-derived CDR1 and CDR2 are SGHTA and FQGTGA. The CDR3 runs 16 residues. The CDR3 sequence: CASSFGLAGGQGEQFF. CDR3 in DNA: TGTGCCAGCAGCTTCGGACTAGCGGGGGGGCAGGGTGAGCAGTTCTTC. Filled out from reference TRBV7-3 and TRBJ2-1, the complete variable domain reads GAGVSQTPSNKVTEKGKYVELRCDPISGHTALYWYRQSLGQGPEFLIYFQGTGAADDSGLPNDRFFAVRPEGSVSTLKIQRTERGDSAVYLCASSFGLAGGQGEQFFGPGTRLTVL.

For the CDR3, the DNA is TGCAGTGCTTCGGGACTACCACCGCCGAGCTCCTACAATGAGCAGTTCTTC. This encodes CSASGLPPPSSYNEQFF. This sequence joins TRBV20-1 and TRBJ2-1; 7 bases map to TRBD2. CDR1 and CDR2 from the germline V gene are DFQATT and SNEGSKA (reference sequence). V was clipped by 5 bases and J by 0 bases; unmatched bases: 13. CDR3 length: 17 residues.

This clonotype was found many times. The chain carries TRBV28 and TRBJ2-7, with 10 positions matching TRBD1. J gave up 4 bases and V 6 bases, and 9 bases lay outside the gene matches. The CDR3 has 15 residues. Germline-derived CDR1 and CDR2 are MDHEN and SYDVKM. DNA of the CDR3: TGTGCCAGCAGCCAAGAGGGACAGGGGACGTACGAGCAGTACTTC. Protein: CASSQEGQGTYEQYF.

The sample holds many counts of this clonotype. The rearrangement uses TRBV11-2 and TRBJ1-1; 7 positions match TRBD1. Trimming removed 5 bases from V and 0 bases from J; junction bases left unmatched: 6. Germline V gene sequence: CDR1 SGHAT, CDR2 FQNNGV. CDR3 length equals 15 residues. The CDR3 reads CASSGHRGMNTEAFF. The DNA of the CDR3 is TGTGCCAGCAGCGGACACAGGGGTATGAACACTGAAGCTTTCTTT. Complete variable domain (other parts from reference TRBV11-2 and TRBJ1-1): EAGVAQSPRYKIIEKRQSVAFWCNPISGHATLYWYQQILGQGPKLLIQFQNNGVVDDSQLPKDRFSAERLKGVDSTLKIQPAKLEDSAVYLCASSGHRGMNTEAFFGQGTRLTVV.

The table lists this clonotype with many counts. This chain joins TRBV14 and TRBJ2-5; 7 nucleotides align to TRBD1. V lost 5 bases, J lost 3 bases, and 9 bases stayed unmatched. Germline assignment: CDR1 SGHDN and CDR2 FVKESK. The CDR3 contains 15 residues. The CDR3 nucleotides read TGTGCCAGCAGCGTTCAATCGACAGGGAAAGAGACCCAGTACTTC. It specifies CASSVQSTGKETQYF.

This clonotype was counted ten times or more. The chain recombines TRBV7-3 with TRBJ2-3; TRBD2 matches at 12 bases. Unmatched junction bases numbered 4, after V lost 3 bases and J lost 6 bases. This CDR3 contains 15 residues. Looked up from germline, CDR1 is SGHTA and CDR2 is FQGTGA. For the CDR3, the DNA is TGTGCCAGCAGCTTTTCTAGCGGGGGGGCGGATACGCAGTATTTT. It codes for CASSFSSGGADTQYF. Full variable domain (missing parts from reference TRBV7-3 and TRBJ2-3): GAGVSQTPSNKVTEKGKYVELRCDPISGHTALYWYRQSLGQGPEFLIYFQGTGAADDSGLPNDRFFAVRPEGSVSTLKIQRTERGDSAVYLCASSFSSGGADTQYFGPGTRLTVL.

The table lists this clonotype with many counts. The rearrangement joins TRBV28 to TRBJ1-6, with TRBD1 matching over 7 bases. The CDR3 totals 18 residues. J gave up 0 bases and V 6 bases, and 11 bases lay outside the gene matches. Germline V gives CDR1 MDHEN, CDR2 SYDVKM. DNA for the CDR3: TGTGCCAGCAGCATAAGGAGGGGACAGAGCTCCTATAATTCACCCCTCCACTTT. Amino acids: CASSIRRGQSSYNSPLHF.

The chain combines TRBV9 with TRBJ2-3, with D tentatively TRBD1 (6 bases). Germline V CDR1 and CDR2: SGDLS, YYNGEE. The CDR3 spans 16 residues. V lost 3 bases to trimming and J lost 5 bases, with 19 bases between them. The DNA of the CDR3 is TGTGCCAGCAGCGGACAGGCTACCTTCAACATAGATACGCAGTATTTT. Protein: CASSGQATFNIDTQYF.

Many counts were recorded for this clonotype. This rearrangement joins TRBV10-2 to TRBJ2-7; 8 bases match TRBD1. Germline assignment: CDR1 WSHSY and CDR2 SAAADI. J lost 9 bases, V lost 3 bases, and 16 bases had no gene match. The CDR3 contains 16 residues. The CDR3 protein is CASSDTGQDRARGQYF. CDR3 coding DNA: TGCGCCAGCAGTGATACTGGCCAGGACAGGGCTCGTGGGCAGTACTTC.

V usage is TRBV2 and J usage is TRBJ1-2; 7 nucleotides line up with TRBD1. The CDR3 has 16 residues. The ends lost 1 base at V and 2 bases at J; junction bases unmatched: 7. The germline V gene encodes CDR1 SNHLY and CDR2 FYNNEI. CDR3 amino acids: CASSEVGTAFNYGYTF. The CDR3 DNA reads TGTGCCAGCAGTGAAGTCGGGACAGCATTCAACTATGGCTACACCTTC.

The genes are TRBV12-3 or TRBV12-4 and TRBJ1-4; D not certain. The CDR3 is 12 residues long. The V and J ends lost 5 bases and 9 bases respectively, with 10 bases between them. The CDR3 region is CASSPGSQKLFF. The CDR3 DNA reads as TGTGCCAGCAGTCCGGGATCGCAAAAACTGTTTTTT.